The clone carrying this T cell receptor (beta chain) was counted a few times. Its matching antigen is unknown. This record comes from a study of blood T cells in healthy people across ages. Primed by a sample-barcoded 5' primer and a J-beta primer mix, a second PCR proceeded for roughly 6 to 12 cycles. Each cDNA molecule was tagged by a template-switch adaptor with 12 random nucleotides. TCRdb itself ran the 5' RACE reads through MiXCR, one entry per CDR3 protein. There are 1.5 million to 2 million distinct CDR3 sequences in the sample; roughly 27% occur only once, and 7.7% lies in the top ten. Study conclusions and caveats: Higher diversity, along with more naive CD4+ cells, distinguished long-lived donors from aged donors.

Material for sequencing was blood. This sequence originates from a woman in her 30s in good health.

CDR3 protein: CASSPGDANSPLHF. As DNA, the CDR3 is TGTGCCAGCAGTCCTGGGGACGCCAATTCACCCCTCCACTTT. This rearrangement joins TRBV12-3 or TRBV12-4 to TRBJ1-6; D may be TRBD1 (5 bases). V lost 5 bases, J lost 7 bases, and 12 bases lay in between. The CDR3 contains 14 residues.